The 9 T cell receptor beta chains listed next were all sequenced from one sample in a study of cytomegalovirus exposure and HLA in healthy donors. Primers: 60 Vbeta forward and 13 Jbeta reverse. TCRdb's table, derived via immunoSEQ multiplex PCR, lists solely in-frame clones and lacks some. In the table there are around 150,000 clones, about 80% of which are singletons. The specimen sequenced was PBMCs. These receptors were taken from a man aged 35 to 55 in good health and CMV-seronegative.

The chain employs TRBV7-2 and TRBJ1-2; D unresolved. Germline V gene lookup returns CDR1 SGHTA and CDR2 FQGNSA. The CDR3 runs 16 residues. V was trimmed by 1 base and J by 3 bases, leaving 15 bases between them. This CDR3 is CASSLVNAAGHYGYTF. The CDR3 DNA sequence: TGTGCCAGCAGCTTAGTGAACGCTGCGGGCCACTATGGCTACACCTTC.

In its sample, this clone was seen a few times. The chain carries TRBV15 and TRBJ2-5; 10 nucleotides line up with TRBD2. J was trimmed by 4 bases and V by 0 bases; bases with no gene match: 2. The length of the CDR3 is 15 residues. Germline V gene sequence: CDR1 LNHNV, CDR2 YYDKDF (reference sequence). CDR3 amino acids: CATSRETSGRETQYF. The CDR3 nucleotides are TGTGCCACCAGCAGAGAGACTAGCGGGCGAGAGACCCAGTACTTC.

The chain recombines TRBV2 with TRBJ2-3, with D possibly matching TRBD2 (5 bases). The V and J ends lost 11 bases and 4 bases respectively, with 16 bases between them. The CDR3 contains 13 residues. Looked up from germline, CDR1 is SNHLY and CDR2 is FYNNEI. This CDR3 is CASKGGPADTQYF. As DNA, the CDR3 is TGTGCCTCGAAGGGCGGGCCCGCAGATACGCAGTATTTT.

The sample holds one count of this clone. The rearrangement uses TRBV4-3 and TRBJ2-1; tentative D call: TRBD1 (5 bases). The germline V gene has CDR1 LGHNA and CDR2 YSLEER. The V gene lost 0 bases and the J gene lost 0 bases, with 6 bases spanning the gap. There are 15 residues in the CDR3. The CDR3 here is CASSQDRASYNEQFF. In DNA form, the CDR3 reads TGCGCCAGCAGCCAAGACAGGGCCTCCTACAATGAGCAGTTCTTC.

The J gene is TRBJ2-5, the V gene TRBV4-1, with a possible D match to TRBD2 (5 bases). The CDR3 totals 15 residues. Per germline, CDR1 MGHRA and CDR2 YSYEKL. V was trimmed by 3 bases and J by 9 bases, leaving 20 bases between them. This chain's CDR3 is CASSQDRGLPYAQYF. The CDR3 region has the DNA TGCGCCAGCAGCCAGGACCGGGGTCTTCCCTATGCCCAGTACTTC.

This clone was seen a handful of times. CDR3 in DNA: TGTGCCAGCAGGCCTACAGGGGTTGAAAAACTGTTTTTT. This gives the protein CASRPTGVEKLFF. The chain combines TRBV6-5 with TRBJ1-4, with 7 bases matching TRBD1. The J segment lost 7 bases and the V segment lost 6 bases, leaving 5 bases of the junction unmatched. The CDR3 runs to 13 residues. Germline CDR1 is MNHEY and CDR2 is SVGAGI.

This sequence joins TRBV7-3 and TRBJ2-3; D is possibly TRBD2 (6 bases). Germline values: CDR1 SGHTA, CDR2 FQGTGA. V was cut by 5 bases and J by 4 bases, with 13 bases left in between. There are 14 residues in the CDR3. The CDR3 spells CASSPGGASDTQYF. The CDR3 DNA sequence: TGTGCCAGCAGCCCAGGAGGGGCATCAGATACGCAGTATTTT.

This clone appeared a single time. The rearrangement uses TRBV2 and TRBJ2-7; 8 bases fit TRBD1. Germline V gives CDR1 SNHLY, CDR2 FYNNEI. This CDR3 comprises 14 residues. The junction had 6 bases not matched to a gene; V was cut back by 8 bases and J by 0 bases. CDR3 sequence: CASGPGQVSYEQYF. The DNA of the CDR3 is TGTGCCAGCGGACCGGGACAGGTCTCCTACGAGCAGTACTTC.

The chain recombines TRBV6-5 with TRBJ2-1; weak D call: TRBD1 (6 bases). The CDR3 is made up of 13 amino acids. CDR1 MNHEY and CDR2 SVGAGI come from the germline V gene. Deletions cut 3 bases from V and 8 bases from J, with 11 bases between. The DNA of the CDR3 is TGTGCCAGCAGTTATTATGAGGGGGATGAGCAGTTCTTC. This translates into CASSYYEGDEQFF.